What follows are 25 T cell receptor beta chains derived from one specimen sequenced in a study of OX40 agonist ivuxolimab in advanced cancers. Repertoires were generated with immunoSEQ multiplex PCR, while TCRdb's copy carries only in-frame clones and drops some. The table includes over 75,000 clones, 75% to 95% detected once. The sample consisted of CD4+ or CD8+ T cells sorted from blood, taken in a trial of the OX40 agonist ivuxolimab. These receptors came from an adult with an advanced solid tumor such as melanoma, head and neck, liver or kidney cancer.

This clone was detected once. The chain joins TRBV5-1 to TRBJ1-2, with 7 bases aligning to TRBD1. Germline values: CDR1 SGHRS, CDR2 YFSETQ. V was pared by 2 bases and J by 8 bases, with 6 bases of the junction left unmatched. The CDR3 has 13 amino acids. The CDR3 DNA reads TGCGCCAGCAGCTTTCAGGGGGAGGGAGGCTACACCTTC. Its translation is CASSFQGEGGYTF.

The CDR3 loop is CASSPGSGQDYGYTF. The CDR3 DNA reads as TGTGCCAGCTCACCAGGGTCGGGACAGGACTATGGCTACACCTTC. The chain employs TRBV18 and TRBJ1-2; 8 bases line up with TRBD1. V gave up 2 bases and J gave up 3 bases; unmatched junction bases: 5. Germline V lookup: CDR1 KGHSH, CDR2 LQKENI. The length of the CDR3 is 15 residues.

The count of this clone is one. The J gene is TRBJ1-1, the V gene TRBV5-1; D might be TRBD1 (5 bases). V lost 4 bases to trimming and J lost 5 bases, with 18 bases between them. Per the germline V gene, CDR1 is SGHRS and CDR2 is YFSETQ. This CDR3 region has 15 residues. The CDR3 DNA is TGCGCCAGCAGCCGTAATCAAGGGGAAGGAACTGAAGCTTTCTTT. Amino acid sequence: CASSRNQGEGTEAFF.

This chain uses TRBV10-1 with TRBJ2-4; D gene uncertain. Germline V gene lookup returns CDR1 WNHNN and CDR2 SYGVQD (reference sequence). The CDR3 is made up of 14 amino acids. V lost 2 bases to trimming and J lost 8 bases, with 13 bases between them. The CDR3 region has the DNA TGCGCCAGCAGTGAGCCCCTCACTCGGGACATTCAGTACTTC. Its translation is CASSEPLTRDIQYF.

The V call is TRBV11-2, the J call TRBJ1-2, with 11 nucleotides matching TRBD1. The CDR3 has 17 amino acids. The germline gives CDR1 SGHAT, CDR2 FQNNGV. The junction had 12 bases not matched to a gene; V was cut back by 3 bases and J by 6 bases. In DNA, the CDR3 is TGTGCCAGCAGCTTCCAATTAACGAGGGACAGGGGGGATGGCTACACCTTC. Protein: CASSFQLTRDRGDGYTF. Looking up the rest from reference TRBV11-2 and TRBJ1-2 gives the full variable domain: EAGVAQSPRYKIIEKRQSVAFWCNPISGHATLYWYQQILGQGPKLLIQFQNNGVVDDSQLPKDRFSAERLKGVDSTLKIQPAKLEDSAVYLCASSFQLTRDRGDGYTFGSGTRLTVV.

The chain joins TRBV19 to TRBJ2-5; TRBD2 matches 14 bases. TRBJ2-7 matches the DNA end more closely, so the J call is doubtful. The length of the CDR3 is 16 residues. From germline, CDR1 is LNHDA and CDR2 SQIVND (reference sequence). CDR3 in DNA: TGTGCCAGTCGGACTAGCGGGAGGCCGCCAGAGTACGAGCAGTACTTC. This encodes CASRTSGRPPEYEQYF.

J is TRBJ1-1 and V is TRBV5-1; possible D gene TRBD1, 6 bases. The V end lost 0 bases, the J end lost 1 base, and 7 bases lay between the germline ends. The CDR3 consists of 14 residues. Germline V gives CDR1 SGHRS, CDR2 YFSETQ. The CDR3 sequence is CASSLDRANTEAFF. CDR3 DNA: TGCGCCAGCAGCTTGGACAGGGCGAACACTGAAGCTTTCTTT.

This clone has only one observation. This chain connects TRBV29-1 to TRBJ2-7; D unresolved. V was shortened by 2 bases and J by 1 base, with 3 bases between the two germline ends. Germline CDR1 SQVTM, CDR2 ANQGSEA. CDR3 length: 11 amino acids. The CDR3 DNA reads TGCAGCGTTGAAAGATCCTACGAGCAGTACTTC. It yields the protein CSVERSYEQYF.

This chain links TRBV5-4 with TRBJ2-2; D not certain. Trimming removed 0 bases at V and 6 bases at J, with 15 bases between. CDR1 and CDR2 (germline): SGHNT, YYREEE (reference sequence). CDR3 length equals 16 residues. The CDR3 coding sequence is TGTGCCAGCAGCTTGGTACAGCCAAGGGTGGCCGGGGAGCTGTTTTTT. Translated: CASSLVQPRVAGELFF.

The CDR3 DNA sequence: TGTGCCAGCAGCGTAACGCCCAGGGGAGGTAACTATGGCTACACCTTC. Its translation: CASSVTPRGGNYGYTF. This chain joins TRBV9 and TRBJ1-2; tentative D call: TRBD1 (6 bases). V lost 1 base to trimming and J lost 1 base, with 14 bases between them. Germline assignment: CDR1 SGDLS and CDR2 YYNGEE. The CDR3 totals 16 residues.

This chain uses TRBV29-1 with TRBJ1-5; 12 nucleotides line up with TRBD1. CDR3 length: 15 residues. CDR1 and CDR2 from the germline V gene are SQVTM and ANQGSEA. The V segment lost 6 bases and the J segment 6 bases; nucleotides outside the gene matches: 9. The CDR3 loop reads CSVATGTGGSQPQHF. CDR3 sequence (DNA): TGCAGCGTGGCTACCGGGACAGGGGGCTCTCAGCCCCAGCATTTT.

The chain uses TRBV27 and TRBJ2-2; 9 bases map to TRBD2. Germline V lookup: CDR1 MNHEY, CDR2 SMNVEV (reference sequence). CDR3 length: 18 residues. Trimming cost V 3 bases and J 0 bases; bases outside gene matches: 8. The CDR3 loop is CASSFGMVAGANTGELFF. The CDR3 DNA is TGTGCCAGCAGTTTCGGTATGGTAGCGGGAGCGAACACCGGGGAGCTGTTTTTT.

The chain links TRBV29-1 to TRBJ1-1, with unresolved D. Trimming shortened V by 7 bases and J by 0 bases, and 12 bases separated the two germline ends. The CDR3 totals 13 residues. The germline V gene has CDR1 SQVTM and CDR2 ANQGSEA. CDR3 residues: CSAWEHLNTEAFF. The CDR3 DNA is TGCAGCGCATGGGAACATTTGAACACTGAAGCTTTCTTT.

This clone was seen only once. The chain carries TRBV28 and TRBJ1-4; no clear D. Trimming took off 4 bases at V and 0 bases at J, with 6 bases between the two ends. The germline V gene has CDR1 MDHEN and CDR2 SYDVKM. CDR3 size: 14 residues. The CDR3 sequence: CASSWGATNEKLFF. CDR3 bases: TGTGCCAGCAGTTGGGGTGCAACTAATGAAAAACTGTTTTTT.

This CDR3 reads CASSMDREDSYEQYF. As DNA, the CDR3 is TGTGCCAGTAGTATGGACAGGGAAGACTCCTACGAGCAGTACTTC. V gene TRBV19 combines with J gene TRBJ2-7; 8 bases fit TRBD1. The V and J ends lost 3 bases and 0 bases, in that order; junction bases with no gene match: 4. The CDR3 sequence is 15 residues long. Germline V gives CDR1 LNHDA, CDR2 SQIVND (reference sequence).

The chain employs TRBV6-6 and TRBJ1-2; D call uncertain. V was trimmed by 9 bases and J by 3 bases, leaving 11 bases between them. The CDR3 spans 12 residues. The germline CDR1 and CDR2 sequences are MNHNY and SVGAGI (reference sequence). CDR3 nucleotide sequence: TGTGCCAGTACTACGGCTGACTATGGCTACACCTTC. It is translated as CASTTADYGYTF.

J is TRBJ2-7 and V is TRBV19; tentatively, D is TRBD1 (6 bases). The CDR3 extends over 13 amino acids. Trimming cost V 0 bases and J 6 bases, with 9 bases left between them. Germline-derived CDR1 and CDR2 are LNHDA and SQIVND (reference sequence). The CDR3 here is CASSIERGGEQYF. Here the CDR3 DNA reads TGTGCCAGTAGTATAGAGCGAGGGGGCGAGCAGTACTTC.

This clone was counted a single time. The CDR3, as DNA: TGTGCCAGTAGTATCGGACTAGCGGGAGGCAATGAGCAGTTCTTC. It yields the protein CASSIGLAGGNEQFF. The chain employs TRBV19 and TRBJ2-1; 14 bases line up with TRBD2. CDR1 is LNHDA, CDR2 SQIVND, per germline (reference sequence). CDR3 size: 15 residues. V lost 3 bases, J lost 6 bases, and 1 base stayed unmatched.

V is TRBV28 and J is TRBJ2-1; D is unclear. There are 13 residues in the CDR3. V was trimmed by 10 bases and J by 0 bases, leaving 10 bases between them. CDR1 and CDR2 from the germline V gene are MDHEN and SYDVKM. The CDR3 protein is CATLSTSYNEQFF. In DNA form, the CDR3 reads TGTGCCACCTTGAGTACCTCCTACAATGAGCAGTTCTTC.

J is TRBJ2-7 and V is TRBV6-6, with no clear D. The CDR3 extends over 11 amino acids. Deletions cut 8 bases from V and 2 bases from J, with 7 bases between. CDR1 and CDR2 from the germline V gene are MNHNY and SVGAGI (reference sequence). The CDR3 is CASLYTYEQYF. CDR3 DNA sequence: TGTGCCAGCCTTTATACCTACGAGCAGTACTTC.

The chain carries TRBV5-4 and TRBJ2-7; TRBD2 aligns across 11 bases. The germline CDR1 and CDR2 sequences are SGHNT and YYREEE (reference sequence). CDR3 length: 16 amino acids. The junction had 7 bases not matched to a gene; V was cut back by 3 bases and J by 2 bases. The CDR3 region is CASSYIAGGTPYEQYF. The DNA for the CDR3 is TGTGCCAGCAGCTATATAGCGGGAGGGACTCCCTACGAGCAGTACTTC.

The V gene is TRBV6-6, the J gene TRBJ1-2; 10 bases match TRBD1. The CDR3 contains 14 residues. Germline values: CDR1 MNHNY, CDR2 SVGAGI (reference sequence). J lost 6 bases, V lost 6 bases, and 7 bases had no gene match. The CDR3 DNA reads TGTGCCAGCAGCCCCGGGACAGGGGTACATGGCTACACCTTC. Protein sequence: CASSPGTGVHGYTF.

The J gene is TRBJ2-2, the V gene TRBV5-1, with unresolved D. Trimming pared 0 bases from V and 3 bases from J, leaving 6 bases between. CDR3 size: 14 residues. Germline CDR1 is SGHRS and CDR2 is YFSETQ. As DNA, the CDR3 is TGCGCCAGCAGCTTGGAATCGTACACCGGGGAGCTGTTTTTT. Translating it yields CASSLESYTGELFF.

This clone showed up just a few times. This chain joins TRBV19 and TRBJ1-1; D may be TRBD1 (6 bases). V was cut by 5 bases and J by 1 base, with 11 bases left in between. CDR3 length equals 14 residues. The V gene's germline CDR1 is LNHDA and CDR2 SQIVND (reference sequence). The CDR3, as DNA: TGTGCCAGTAGTCGCCAGGGGCCGAACACTGAAGCTTTCTTT. Translating it yields CASSRQGPNTEAFF. The whole variable domain, remainder taken from reference TRBV19 and TRBJ1-1, is DGGITQSPKYLFRKEGQNVTLSCEQNLNHDAMYWYRQDPGQGLRLIYYSQIVNDFQKGDIAEGYSVSREKKESFPLTVTSAQKNPTAFYLCASSRQGPNTEAFFGQGTRLTVV.

The chain recombines TRBV27 with TRBJ2-1; the D is unclear. CDR3 length: 15 amino acids. Germline V gene data show CDR1 as MNHEY and CDR2 as SMNVEV (reference sequence). Trimming took off 6 bases at V and 2 bases at J, with 14 bases between the two ends. CDR3 DNA sequence: TGTGCCAGCAGCCCCCACACCCCTACCTACAATGAGCAGTTCTTC. Protein sequence: CASSPHTPTYNEQFF.